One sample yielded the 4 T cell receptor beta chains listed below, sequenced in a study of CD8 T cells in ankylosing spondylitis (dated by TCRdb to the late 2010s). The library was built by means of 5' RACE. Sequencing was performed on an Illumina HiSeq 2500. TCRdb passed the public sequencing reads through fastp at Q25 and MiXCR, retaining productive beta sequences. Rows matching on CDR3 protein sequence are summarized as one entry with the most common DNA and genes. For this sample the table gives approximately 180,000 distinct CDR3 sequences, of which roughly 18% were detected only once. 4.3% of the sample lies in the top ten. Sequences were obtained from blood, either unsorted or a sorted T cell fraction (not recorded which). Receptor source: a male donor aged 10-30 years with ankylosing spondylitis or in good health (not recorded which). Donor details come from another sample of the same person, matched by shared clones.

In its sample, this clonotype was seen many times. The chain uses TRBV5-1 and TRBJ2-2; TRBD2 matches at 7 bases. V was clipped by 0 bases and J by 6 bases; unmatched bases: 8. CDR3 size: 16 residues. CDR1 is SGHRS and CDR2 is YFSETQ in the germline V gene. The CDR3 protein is CASSLEAGPNAGELFF. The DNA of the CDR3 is TGCGCCAGCAGCTTGGAAGCGGGACCTAACGCCGGGGAGCTGTTTTTT.

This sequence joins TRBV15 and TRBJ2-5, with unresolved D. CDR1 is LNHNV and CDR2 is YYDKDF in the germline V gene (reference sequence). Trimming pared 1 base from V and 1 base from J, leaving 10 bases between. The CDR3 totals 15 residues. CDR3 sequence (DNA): TGTGCCACCAGCAGAGTGAAGGGTATCCAAGAGACCCAGTACTTC. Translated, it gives CATSRVKGIQETQYF.

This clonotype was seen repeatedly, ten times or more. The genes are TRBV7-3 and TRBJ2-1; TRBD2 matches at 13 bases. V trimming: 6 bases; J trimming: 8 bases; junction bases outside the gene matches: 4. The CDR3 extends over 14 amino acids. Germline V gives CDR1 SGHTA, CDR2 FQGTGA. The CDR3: CASSRTSGSHEQFF. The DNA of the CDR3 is TGTGCCAGCAGTCGGACTAGCGGGAGTCATGAGCAGTTCTTC.

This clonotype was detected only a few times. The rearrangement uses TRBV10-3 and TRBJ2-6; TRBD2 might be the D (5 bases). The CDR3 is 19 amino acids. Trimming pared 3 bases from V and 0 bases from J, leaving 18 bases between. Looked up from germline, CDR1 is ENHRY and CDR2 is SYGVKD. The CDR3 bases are TGTGCCATCAGTGAAGGTAAAGGACTCCCACACTCTGGGGCCAACGTCCTGACTTTC. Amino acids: CAISEGKGLPHSGANVLTF.